This entry describes one T cell receptor beta chain. The CDR3 totals 18 residues. Germline lookup yields CDR1 PRHDT and CDR2 FYEKMQ (reference sequence). Trimming removed 2 bases from V and 4 bases from J, with 23 bases in between. The data belong to a study of cytomegalovirus exposure and HLA in healthy donors. Assay used: immunoSEQ multiplex PCR; TCRdb lists only in-frame clones, some missing. The sample comprises some 130,000 clones, about 95% of which are singletons, and approximately 1.8% rests with the top ten. The receptor's source is a man younger than 35 in good health and CMV-seropositive. Sequencing was carried out using PBMCs. The chain couples TRBV13 to TRBJ2-5; possibly TRBD1 for D (6 bases). The CDR3 sequence: CASSLTSNSRIGGETQYF. CDR3 in DNA: TGTGCCAGCAGCTTAACGTCTAATAGCCGCATAGGGGGAGAGACCCAGTACTTC.